One and the same sample provided the 7 T cell receptor beta chains below, sequenced in a study of T cell clusters in autoimmune cytopenias. TRB was amplified from roughly 250 ng of peripheral blood genomic DNA per sample. Multiplex touch-down PCR amplified TRB using TRB-A and TRB-B pools in one tube. TCRdb reprocessed the multiplex PCR reads; each CDR3 protein has one entry and no DNA is given. This table holds 2,000 to 3,000 distinct CDR3 sequences. The sequenced sample was peripheral blood. These receptors were obtained from a human donor with an autoimmune cytopenia or autoimmune hepatitis (not recorded which).

This clonotype ranks as medium-sized in terms of frequency. The gene calls are TRBV6-5 and TRBJ1-5. Germline V CDR1 and CDR2: MNHEY, SVGAGI. This CDR3 is 15 amino acids long. The chain's CDR3 is CASSYSAHQNQPQHF.

This clonotype shows up as medium-sized by frequency. The rearrangement uses TRBV30 and TRBJ1-3; TCRdb's D gene call, TRBD1, goes unchecked for lack of DNA. Germline V CDR1 and CDR2: GTSNPN, SVGIG (reference sequence). The CDR3 length is 15 residues. CDR3 loop: CAWRKDRVSGNTIYF.

This CDR3 is CASNGGMNTEAFF. The chain employs TRBV5-1 and TRBJ1-1; lacking DNA, the TRBD1 call made by TCRdb goes unchecked. The CDR3 runs to 13 residues. Germline V gene lookup returns CDR1 SGHRS and CDR2 YFSETQ.

This clonotype is medium-sized by frequency. The rearrangement joins TRBV30 to TRBJ1-2; the D call from TCRdb, TRBD1, cannot be confirmed without DNA. CDR1 and CDR2 (germline): GTSNPN, SVGIG (reference sequence). CDR3 length equals 14 residues. CDR3 protein: CAWSENRGLYGYTF.

The chain joins TRBV5-5 to TRBJ1-2; TCRdb picks TRBD1, but there is no DNA to check that call. In germline, CDR1 is SGHKS, CDR2 YYEKEE (reference sequence). The CDR3 contains 14 residues. The CDR3 protein is CASSFPAGGRSYTF.

In terms of frequency, this clonotype is medium-sized (0.01 to 0.1%). The chain employs TRBV15 and TRBJ2-3. This CDR3 has 13 amino acids. Germline CDR1 LNHNV, CDR2 YYDKDF (reference sequence). The CDR3 here is CATSAANPDTQYF.

This clonotype ranks as medium-sized in terms of frequency. This chain links TRBV27 with TRBJ2-1; TCRdb names TRBD1, which stays unverified in the absence of DNA. In germline, CDR1 is MNHEY, CDR2 SMNVEV (reference sequence). The CDR3 contains 16 residues. This CDR3 reads CASSLYLSGALREQFF.